This is a list of T cell receptor beta chains from one sample in a study of human T cells and chemical hapten exposure. TCRdb called the RACE reads again in MiXCR, with one record for every CDR3 protein. This table has around 110,000 distinct CDR3 sequences, over 10% appearing once. The input for sequencing was whole blood, taken in connection with sensitization to the hapten diphenylcyclopropenone (DPC). These receptor sequences come from a woman aged 45-65 years with alopecia areata. Some clones in this sample may be carry-over from other donors' samples. Both conserved end residues are part of each CDR3. Fields, in order: clone size, V gene, J gene, D gene, CDR3 protein, CDR3 DNA. D genes are given only for firm matches. Expanded clones get a size class; other rows say once, few or many, or leave the size out.

many	TRBV28	TRBJ1-5	.	CASSFISGDQPQHF	TGTGCCAGCAGTTTCATTTCAGGGGATCAGCCCCAGCATTTT
many	TRBV11-2	TRBJ1-1	TRBD1	CASSLVGGGQGEAFF	TGTGCCAGCAGCTTAGTCGGAGGTGGACAGGGTGAAGCTTTCTTT
few	TRBV27	TRBJ2-2	TRBD2	CASSHRGPGRGTGELFF	TGTGCCAGCAGTCATAGAGGCCCAGGGAGGGGCACCGGGGAGCTGTTTTTT
.	TRBV5-1	TRBJ2-7	.	CASSFSGTKGTGEQYF	TGCGCCAGCAGCTTCTCGGGAACGAAGGGGACGGGCGAGCAGTACTTC
many	TRBV4-3	TRBJ1-2	.	CASSQDLQGVYGYTF	TGCGCCAGCAGCCAAGATCTCCAGGGCGTCTATGGCTACACCTTC
few	TRBV29-1	TRBJ2-2	TRBD2	CSVPMTSGSPGELFF	TGCAGCGTCCCCATGACTAGCGGGAGCCCCGGGGAGCTGTTTTTT
many	TRBV7-7	TRBJ1-2	TRBD1	CASSPKQDRGPMAGYTF	TGTGCTAGCAGCCCCAAGCAGGACAGGGGGCCTATGGCGGGCTACACCTTC
.	TRBV12-3/TRBV12-4	TRBJ2-5	.	CASSLSEKETQYF	TGTGCCAGCAGTTTATCGGAAAAAGAGACCCAGTACTTC
few	TRBV20-1	TRBJ2-5	TRBD2	CSAPGLAGGPGAQYF	TGCAGTGCCCCGGGACTAGCGGGAGGGCCCGGGGCCCAGTACTTC
.	TRBV7-2	TRBJ1-5	TRBD1	CASSSSGTVNQPQHF	TGTGCCAGCAGCTCGTCCGGGACAGTCAATCAGCCCCAGCATTTT
many	TRBV12-2	TRBJ1-1	.	CASRLATGNNTEAFF	TGTGCAAGTCGCTTAGCTACCGGCAATAACACTGAAGCTTTCTTT